This T cell receptor (beta chain) is from a study of T cell responses to AZD1222 COVID-19 vaccine (dated by TCRdb to the early 2020s). Looking at the study overall: TCR sequencing was performed for about 250 trial participants, of whom roughly 200 were given two doses of AZD1222 and about 25 were given two doses of MenACWY control vaccine. Trial participants were enrolled by age into subgroups of 18-55, 56-69 and 70-plus years, and around 150, 29 and 61 TCR-sequenced participants, respectively, were included in these subgroups. What the research found in general, with its limitations: In the small 56-69-year group, the increase in depth fell short of significance, most likely because of low power. Participants were mostly white British and included more females than males, and it was suggested by the authors that clonal diversity may have been underestimated. Because no samples from the day 14 peak response were available, repertoires could be characterized only after the peak T cell response. Reportedly, close to half of the unique spike-specific TCRs recognized epitopes lying outside the regions that are mutated in the B.1.351 and B.1.1.7 variants. Only 5 to 7 AZD1222 recipients were SARS-CoV-2 seropositive at baseline, limiting conclusions about previously exposed vaccinees. CD4 TCRs associated with the vaccine covered the entire spike protein, and the dominant responses were in regions 160-218 and 743-854. A significant rise in spike-specific TCR breadth and depth was observed after two AZD1222 doses relative to day 0 and relative to MenACWY recipients.

The CDR3 regions of human TCRbeta chains were subjected to immunosequencing. The original pipeline was this. Repertoire TCRs were checked for matches against a reference library of SARS-CoV-2-specific TCRs that had been generated using the MIRA antigen-specificity platform. Breadth was defined as the fraction of unique TCRs that were SARS-CoV-2-associated. Depth was defined as the fraction of total T cells that were SARS-CoV-2-associated. Using the MIRA data, each spike-specific TCR was mapped to the spike region that the TCR reacts to and placed in a CD4 or CD8 class. Log10-transformed breadth and depth values were compared by one-way ANOVA with Sidak's multiple comparisons tests. Held by TCRdb, this immuneACCESS table contains in-frame sequences only and omits some clones. Under half of the omission traces to an unresolved V gene where checked; the cause of the rest is unknown. V, J and clone size were drawn from that table, and D and trimming were deduced from the DNA. In all, the sample holds approximately 150,000 clones, and around 90% of those were seen once. The biggest ten clones account for 5% to 6.5% of the sample.

As concerns this clone: Its target antigen remains unknown. Base-call qualities are not available, and no considerably larger clone is one nucleotide away.

The V and J ends are trimmed by 6 bases and 7 bases, leaving 9 bases between them. CDR1 and CDR2 are drawn from the germline V gene: MNHEY, SVGAGI. The CDR3 starts with the cysteine, ends with the phenylalanine, and has 11 residues. The retained sequence is limited to the CDR3, 33 bases, with the frame set at the first base. The time point label for this specimen denotes: about 28 days (+/-7) after the second vaccine dose. AZD1222 recipients whose second dose came at about 4 weeks and those whose second dose came at about 12 weeks were combined into one group, since spike-specific TCR depth and breadth did not differ between the two schedules. Vaccinee samples were obtained from the UK trials COV001 and COV002, which included a single-blind randomized controlled phase 2/3 trial of AZD1222 (ChAdOx1 nCoV-19) in healthy adults. Trial participant PBMC samples were collected at day 0 and day 28 after the second dose for TCRbeta chain sequencing.

The receptor was derived from an adult who received the AZD1222 COVID-19 vaccine. The chain was built from TRBV6-5 and TRBJ1-2; TRBD1 is possibly the D segment (5 matching bases). The source was peripheral blood, collected 28 days after the second AZD1222 dose. The DNA is TGTGCCAGCAGCCAGGGAGTTGGCTACACCTTC. This translates into CASSQGVGYTF.